The rows below give T cell receptor beta chains drawn from one sample of a study of tumour-infiltrating T cells in Burkitt lymphoma. Clones were sequenced by immunoSEQ multiplex PCR, and TCRdb holds only the in-frame ones, with some missing. The profile shows 5,000 to 6,500 clones, roughly a tenth of them singletons. Sequenced sample: tumor tissue. These receptors came from a human donor with diffuse large B-cell lymphoma. Each CDR3 is given with its conserved first and last residue. D genes are given only for firm matches. Clone size, where shown, is once, few, many, or a class for clones that have expanded.

clone_size: -; d_call: -; j_call: TRBJ2-3; v_call: TRBV29-1; cdr3_aa: CSVEMGIGTDTQYF; cdr3_nt: TGCAGCGTTGAAATGGGGATAGGCACAGATACGCAGTATTTT
clone_size: -; d_call: TRBD2; j_call: TRBJ2-3; v_call: TRBV2; cdr3_aa: CAGLAGKHTTDTQYF; cdr3_nt: TGTGCCGGATTAGCGGGGAAACATACCACAGATACGCAGTATTTT
clone_size: few; d_call: -; j_call: TRBJ2-2; v_call: TRBV6-1; cdr3_aa: CASSVGGSNTGELFF; cdr3_nt: TGTGCCAGCAGTGTAGGAGGGTCGAACACCGGGGAGCTGTTTTTT
clone_size: few; d_call: -; j_call: TRBJ2-3; v_call: TRBV5-1; cdr3_aa: CASSILPGQHRPNTQYF; cdr3_nt: TGCGCCAGCAGCATATTACCGGGACAACACAGGCCGAATACGCAGTATTTT
clone_size: -; d_call: -; j_call: TRBJ2-1; v_call: TRBV2; cdr3_aa: CASRIDRGLYNEQFF; cdr3_nt: TGTGCCAGCAGGATCGACAGGGGACTATACAATGAGCAGTTCTTC
clone_size: medium-sized; d_call: -; j_call: TRBJ1-2; v_call: TRBV6-5; cdr3_aa: CATLTLPSGNYGYTF; cdr3_nt: TGTGCCACCCTGACCCTCCCTTCGGGGAATTATGGCTACACCTTC
clone_size: -; d_call: -; j_call: TRBJ1-5; v_call: TRBV27; cdr3_aa: CASRYRENQPQHF; cdr3_nt: TGTGCCAGCCGGTACAGGGAGAATCAGCCCCAGCATTTT
clone_size: few; d_call: TRBD2; j_call: TRBJ2-5; v_call: TRBV7-6; cdr3_aa: CASSPTPGTSGGQETQYF; cdr3_nt: TGTGCCAGCAGCCCCACCCCGGGGACTAGCGGGGGCCAAGAGACCCAGTACTTC
clone_size: -; d_call: -; j_call: TRBJ1-1; v_call: TRBV7-6; cdr3_aa: CASSLRANTEAFF; cdr3_nt: TGTGCCAGCAGCTTACGTGCAAACACTGAAGCTTTCTTT
clone_size: few; d_call: -; j_call: TRBJ2-1; v_call: TRBV4-3; cdr3_aa: CASSQRDTPYNEQFF; cdr3_nt: TGCGCCAGCAGCCAACGGGACACCCCCTACAATGAGCAGTTCTTC
clone_size: -; d_call: -; j_call: TRBJ1-2; v_call: TRBV5-1; cdr3_aa: CASSYPGHHGYTF; cdr3_nt: TGCGCCAGCAGCTATCCGGGACACCATGGCTACACCTTC
clone_size: few; d_call: TRBD1; j_call: TRBJ1-1; v_call: TRBV11-2; cdr3_aa: CASSVTSSGQGAWNTEAFF; cdr3_nt: TGTGCCAGCAGCGTCACGTCCTCGGGACAGGGGGCTTGGAACACTGAAGCTTTCTTT
clone_size: few; d_call: TRBD1; j_call: TRBJ1-1; v_call: TRBV5-4; cdr3_aa: CASSLEGAGTEAFF; cdr3_nt: TGTGCCAGCAGCTTGGAGGGGGCAGGGACTGAAGCTTTCTTT
clone_size: few; d_call: TRBD2; j_call: TRBJ2-1; v_call: TRBV4-1; cdr3_aa: CASSQIAGGPYNEQFF; cdr3_nt: TGCGCCAGCAGCCAAATAGCGGGGGGACCCTACAATGAGCAGTTCTTC
clone_size: -; d_call: -; j_call: TRBJ1-3; v_call: TRBV5-5; cdr3_aa: CASSSRTLAGNTIYF; cdr3_nt: TGTGCCAGCAGCTCCCGGACCCTCGCTGGAAACACCATATATTTT
clone_size: few; d_call: -; j_call: TRBJ2-3; v_call: TRBV5-1; cdr3_aa: CASSLRPSGGAAKPDTQYF; cdr3_nt: TGCGCCAGCAGCTTGCGCCCATCGGGCGGGGCGGCGAAACCAGATACGCAGTATTTT
clone_size: -; d_call: -; j_call: TRBJ2-3; v_call: TRBV29-1; cdr3_aa: CSVDEQGGPDTQYF; cdr3_nt: TGCAGCGTTGACGAACAGGGAGGGCCAGATACGCAGTATTTT
clone_size: -; d_call: TRBD1; j_call: TRBJ1-1; v_call: TRBV19; cdr3_aa: CASTRDRVILNTEAFF; cdr3_nt: TGTGCCAGTACCCGAGACAGGGTTATCCTGAACACTGAAGCTTTCTTT
clone_size: few; d_call: -; j_call: TRBJ1-1; v_call: TRBV27; cdr3_aa: CASSSSPLTNTEAFF; cdr3_nt: TGTGCCAGCAGTTCCTCACCGTTGACAAACACTGAAGCTTTCTTT
clone_size: -; d_call: TRBD1; j_call: TRBJ2-3; v_call: TRBV5-6; cdr3_aa: CASSSTGGSDTQYF; cdr3_nt: TGTGCCAGCAGCTCTACAGGGGGCTCAGATACGCAGTATTTT
clone_size: few; d_call: TRBD2; j_call: TRBJ2-3; v_call: TRBV9; cdr3_aa: CASSVGSSGGADTQYF; cdr3_nt: TGTGCCAGCAGCGTAGGGTCTAGCGGGGGGGCAGATACGCAGTATTTT
clone_size: -; d_call: TRBD1; j_call: TRBJ1-2; v_call: TRBV10-2; cdr3_aa: CASNPGQGANYGYTF; cdr3_nt: TGCGCCAGCAACCCGGGACAGGGGGCAAACTATGGCTACACCTTC
clone_size: few; d_call: TRBD1; j_call: TRBJ1-1; v_call: TRBV11-2; cdr3_aa: CASSQSNRGRNTEAFF; cdr3_nt: TGTGCCAGCAGCCAATCTAACAGGGGAAGGAATACTGAAGCTTTCTTT
clone_size: -; d_call: -; j_call: TRBJ1-1; v_call: TRBV6-1; cdr3_aa: CASSDREVTEAFF; cdr3_nt: TGTGCCAGCAGTGACAGGGAGGTCACTGAAGCTTTCTTT
clone_size: -; d_call: -; j_call: TRBJ1-4; v_call: TRBV7-8; cdr3_aa: CASSLVGEKLFF; cdr3_nt: TGTGCCAGCAGCTTAGTGGGTGAAAAACTGTTTTTT
clone_size: -; d_call: -; j_call: TRBJ2-3; v_call: TRBV5-5; cdr3_aa: CASSLGFSTDTQYF; cdr3_nt: TGTGCCAGCAGCTTGGGATTTAGCACAGATACGCAGTATTTT
clone_size: -; d_call: TRBD1; j_call: TRBJ2-7; v_call: TRBV13; cdr3_aa: CASSAGTAYEQYF; cdr3_nt: TGTGCCAGCAGCGCCGGGACAGCCTACGAGCAGTACTTC
clone_size: -; d_call: -; j_call: TRBJ2-2; v_call: TRBV2; cdr3_aa: CASSESRLAWTGELFF; cdr3_nt: TGTGCCAGCAGTGAAAGCAGGCTGGCTTGGACCGGGGAGCTGTTTTTT
clone_size: few; d_call: -; j_call: TRBJ1-6; v_call: TRBV7-8; cdr3_aa: CASSITGYNSPLHF; cdr3_nt: TGTGCCAGCAGTATTACAGGGTATAATTCACCCCTCCACTTT
clone_size: few; d_call: -; j_call: TRBJ2-6; v_call: TRBV7-2; cdr3_aa: CASSFGSGANVLTF; cdr3_nt: TGTGCCAGCAGCTTCGGGTCTGGGGCCAACGTCCTGACTTTC
clone_size: -; d_call: TRBD1; j_call: TRBJ2-7; v_call: TRBV27; cdr3_aa: CASSLLGQGDSYEQYF; cdr3_nt: TGTGCCAGCAGTTTATTGGGACAGGGGGACTCCTACGAGCAGTACTTC
clone_size: -; d_call: -; j_call: TRBJ1-3; v_call: TRBV4-2; cdr3_aa: CASSLPATGNTIYF; cdr3_nt: TGTGCCAGCAGCCTCCCGGCAACAGGAAACACCATATATTTT
clone_size: -; d_call: -; j_call: TRBJ2-2; v_call: TRBV21-1; cdr3_aa: CASSKQEQGFGELFF; cdr3_nt: TGTGCCAGCAGCAAGCAAGAACAGGGCTTCGGGGAGCTGTTTTTT
clone_size: -; d_call: TRBD2; j_call: TRBJ2-1; v_call: TRBV7-6; cdr3_aa: CASSLRGGGLGDYNEQFF; cdr3_nt: TGTGCCAGCAGCTTAAGGGGCGGGGGATTGGGGGACTACAATGAGCAGTTCTTC
clone_size: -; d_call: -; j_call: TRBJ2-7; v_call: TRBV7-9; cdr3_aa: CASSLGAWGEQYF; cdr3_nt: TGTGCCAGCAGCTTAGGAGCCTGGGGGGAGCAGTACTTC
clone_size: few; d_call: TRBD1; j_call: TRBJ2-7; v_call: TRBV27; cdr3_aa: CASSLSWTGATYEQYF; cdr3_nt: TGTGCCAGCAGTTTATCCTGGACAGGGGCTACCTACGAGCAGTACTTC
clone_size: few; d_call: -; j_call: TRBJ1-1; v_call: TRBV2; cdr3_aa: CASQGHTEAFF; cdr3_nt: TGTGCCAGCCAGGGGCACACTGAAGCTTTCTTT
clone_size: -; d_call: -; j_call: TRBJ2-3; v_call: TRBV7-6; cdr3_aa: CASSARQNTQYF; cdr3_nt: TGTGCCAGCAGCGCAAGACAGAATACGCAGTATTTT
clone_size: few; d_call: -; j_call: TRBJ2-1; v_call: TRBV4-3; cdr3_aa: CASSQEVGGNEQFF; cdr3_nt: TGCGCCAGCAGCCAAGAGGTGGGGGGCAATGAGCAGTTCTTC
clone_size: few; d_call: -; j_call: TRBJ2-1; v_call: TRBV18; cdr3_aa: CASSPIHNEQFF; cdr3_nt: TGTGCCAGCTCACCGATCCACAATGAGCAGTTCTTC
clone_size: few; d_call: -; j_call: TRBJ1-1; v_call: TRBV27; cdr3_aa: CASRLGASTEAFF; cdr3_nt: TGTGCCAGCCGTTTGGGGGCGAGTACTGAAGCTTTCTTT
clone_size: -; d_call: -; j_call: TRBJ2-7; v_call: TRBV14; cdr3_aa: CASSQDKGYFYEQYF; cdr3_nt: TGTGCCAGCAGCCAAGATAAAGGCTACTTCTACGAGCAGTACTTC
clone_size: few; d_call: -; j_call: TRBJ1-4; v_call: TRBV5-1; cdr3_aa: CASSLAGGDEKLFF; cdr3_nt: TGCGCCAGCAGCTTGGCGGGGGGCGATGAAAAACTGTTTTTT
clone_size: -; d_call: -; j_call: TRBJ2-7; v_call: TRBV5-1; cdr3_aa: CASSFLPGNSYEQYF; cdr3_nt: TGCGCCAGCAGCTTTTTACCGGGAAACTCCTACGAGCAGTACTTC
clone_size: few; d_call: -; j_call: TRBJ2-7; v_call: TRBV15; cdr3_aa: CATSRDRQSYEQYF; cdr3_nt: TGTGCCACCAGCAGAGATCGGCAGTCTTACGAGCAGTACTTC
clone_size: -; d_call: -; j_call: TRBJ1-6; v_call: TRBV7-9; cdr3_aa: CASSLDGDNSPLHF; cdr3_nt: TGTGCCAGCAGCTTAGACGGGGATAATTCACCCCTCCACTTT
clone_size: -; d_call: -; j_call: TRBJ2-6; v_call: TRBV27; cdr3_aa: CASSPYRASGANVLTF; cdr3_nt: TGTGCCAGCAGCCCTTACAGGGCTTCTGGGGCCAACGTCCTGACTTTC
clone_size: -; d_call: TRBD2; j_call: TRBJ2-7; v_call: TRBV5-1; cdr3_aa: CASSELAGLGNEQYF; cdr3_nt: TGCGCCAGCAGCGAACTAGCGGGGCTGGGGAACGAGCAGTACTTC
clone_size: -; d_call: -; j_call: TRBJ1-2; v_call: TRBV5-6; cdr3_aa: CASSLAPTYGYTF; cdr3_nt: TGTGCCAGCAGCTTGGCCCCGACCTATGGCTACACCTTC
clone_size: few; d_call: TRBD1; j_call: TRBJ1-2; v_call: TRBV14; cdr3_aa: CASSRPGQGYYGYTF; cdr3_nt: TGTGCCAGCAGCCGACCGGGACAGGGGTACTATGGCTACACCTTC
clone_size: -; d_call: -; j_call: TRBJ1-5; v_call: TRBV4-3; cdr3_aa: CASSQELQKNQPQHF; cdr3_nt: TGCGCCAGCAGCCAAGAATTACAGAAGAATCAGCCCCAGCATTTT
clone_size: -; d_call: TRBD1; j_call: TRBJ1-6; v_call: TRBV7-9; cdr3_aa: CASSFDRASPLHF; cdr3_nt: TGTGCCAGCAGCTTTGACAGGGCCTCACCCCTCCACTTT
clone_size: -; d_call: -; j_call: TRBJ1-1; v_call: TRBV7-2; cdr3_aa: CASSLVRGAEAFF; cdr3_nt: TGTGCCAGCAGCTTAGTCAGGGGAGCTGAAGCTTTCTTT
clone_size: few; d_call: TRBD1; j_call: TRBJ2-7; v_call: TRBV19; cdr3_aa: CASSRPGTVYEQYF; cdr3_nt: TGTGCCAGTAGCCGCCCCGGGACAGTCTACGAGCAGTACTTC